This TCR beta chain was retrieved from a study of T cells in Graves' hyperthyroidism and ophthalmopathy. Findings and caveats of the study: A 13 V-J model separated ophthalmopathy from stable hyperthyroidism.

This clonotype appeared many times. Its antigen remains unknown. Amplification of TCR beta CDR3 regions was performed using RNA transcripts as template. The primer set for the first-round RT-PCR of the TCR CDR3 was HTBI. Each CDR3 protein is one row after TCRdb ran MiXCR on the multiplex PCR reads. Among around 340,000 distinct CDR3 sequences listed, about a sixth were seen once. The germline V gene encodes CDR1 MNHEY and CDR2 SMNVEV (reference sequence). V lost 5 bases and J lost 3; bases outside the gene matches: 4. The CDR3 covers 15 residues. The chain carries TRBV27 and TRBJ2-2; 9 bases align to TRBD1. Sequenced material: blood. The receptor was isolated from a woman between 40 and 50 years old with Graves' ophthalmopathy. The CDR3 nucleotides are TGTGCCAGCAGTACGGACAGGGGTGACACCGGGGAGCTGTTTTTT. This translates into CASSTDRGDTGELFF.